The source of this T cell receptor beta chain is a study of cytomegalovirus exposure and HLA in healthy donors. In the study overall: Genetic ancestry analysis placed about 80% of the 350 to 500 donors that were genotyped in the Caucasian-associated cluster.

This CDR3 has 15 residues. Per germline, CDR1 MNHNS and CDR2 SASEGT. V was clipped by 4 bases and J by 7 bases; unmatched bases: 6. Worth noting for this clone: Its antigen is still unknown.

PCR amplification relied on 60 Vbeta primers (plus 13 Jbeta primers). Clones were sequenced by immunoSEQ multiplex PCR, and TCRdb holds only the in-frame ones, with some missing. The sample has about 140,000 clones; roughly 80% are singletons. The study's findings and limits: A later analysis found that most CMV-associated TCR beta chains appeared HLA-restricted. Data from an earlier analysis indicated that most TCR beta V segments were productive either about 90% or about 30% of the time. Sequences of the TCR beta chain were said to predict the HLA-A and HLA-B alleles of most subjects accurately.

The rearrangement uses TRBV6-1 and TRBJ1-6; 8 bases agree with TRBD1. The receptor's source is a man aged 40-49 years in good health and CMV-seronegative. The specimen was PBMCs. CDR3 loop: CASSAGQGPNSPLHF. DNA for the CDR3: TGTGCCAGCAGTGCTGGACAGGGCCCAAATTCACCCCTCCACTTT.